This TCR beta chain was captured by sequencing in a study of metastatic and nonmetastatic thyroid tumors. Notes on the study in general: In blood and tumor, TCR beta diversity was reportedly significantly higher in malignant thyroid tumors than in benign nodules.

Among the patients, none had received any treatment before thyroid surgery. TCRdb re-called clones from the PCR reads using MiXCR. The table includes about 20,000 clones, 31% detected once. As for this clone: Its antigen is still unknown.

There are 14 residues in the CDR3. Germline V gives CDR1 LGHDT, CDR2 YNNKEL (reference sequence). Trimming shortened V by 1 base and J by 1 base, and 8 bases separated the two germline ends. The chain couples TRBV3-1 to TRBJ2-7; no clear D gene. The sample taken for sequencing was blood. This TCR was sampled from a female donor with papillary thyroid cancer or a benign thyroid nodule (not recorded which). Some clones in this sample may be carry-over from other donors' samples. The CDR3 loop reads CASSQGTGSYEQYF. The CDR3 DNA reads TGTGCCAGCAGCCAAGGAACTGGATCCTACGAGCAGTACTTC.